The rows below give T cell receptor beta chains drawn from one sample of a study of T cells after yellow fever vaccination. TCRdb fed the 5' RACE reads into MiXCR, producing one record per CDR3 protein. The data hold 450,000 to 600,000 distinct CDR3 sequences, with roughly 13% observed a single time. The sequencing here drew on PBMCs, taken on the day of the yellow fever booster vaccination. The receptor set was obtained from a man in his thirties or forties who received the YFV17D yellow fever vaccine. Both conserved end residues are part of each CDR3. D genes are given only for firm matches. Clone size is not always given. Where it is, it says once, few, many or a class for expanded clones.

V	size	D	J	DNA	CDR3
TRBV6-2/TRBV6-3	-	-	TRBJ2-7	TGTGCCAGCAGCCACCCCGGGACGGCAACGAGCTCCTACGAGCAGTACTTC	CASSHPGTATSSYEQYF
TRBV6-2/TRBV6-3	-	TRBD2	TRBJ2-3	TGTGCCAGCAACGACGCGGGAGTTGTCGGAGATACGCAGTATTTT	CASNDAGVVGDTQYF
TRBV7-2	-	-	TRBJ2-3	TGTGCCAGCAGCTTATCGATGGGAACAGATACGCAGTATTTT	CASSLSMGTDTQYF
TRBV30	-	-	TRBJ2-6	TGTGCCTGGTTCGGGGCTGGGGCCAACGTCCTGACTTTC	CAWFGAGANVLTF
TRBV30	many	TRBD2	TRBJ2-1	TGTGCCTGGACTAGCGGGAGAGATGGGAATGAGCAGTTCTTC	CAWTSGRDGNEQFF
TRBV7-9	-	-	TRBJ2-3	TGTGCCAGCAGCCCTAGGACATACGGCGGGGATACGCAGTATTTT	CASSPRTYGGDTQYF
TRBV19	few	TRBD2	TRBJ2-2	TGTGCCAGTAGTACCCAGGGACTAGCAGGTCGAGTCACCGGGGAGCTGTTTTTT	CASSTQGLAGRVTGELFF
TRBV7-6	-	-	TRBJ2-2	TGTGCCAGCGCTGTCAGAGCCACCGGGGAGCTGTTTTTT	CASAVRATGELFF
TRBV27	-	TRBD2	TRBJ2-1	TGTGCCAGCAGTTTGGGGGGGGTGGGGGACAATGAGCAGTTCTTC	CASSLGGVGDNEQFF
TRBV20-1	-	-	TRBJ2-7	TGCAGTGCCGCAAGAGCGGGCGAGCAGTACTTC	CSAARAGEQYF
TRBV5-4	-	TRBD2	TRBJ2-5	TGTGCCAGCAGCTGGGGGGGGACTAGCGGGAAACCAGAGACCCAGTACTTC	CASSWGGTSGKPETQYF
TRBV10-3	-	-	TRBJ2-7	TGTGCCATCAGTGAAGGCGGACGAGGGCAGTACTTC	CAISEGGRGQYF
TRBV6-1	-	TRBD2	TRBJ2-7	TGTGCCAGCAGGCGGGAGAGGTCCTACGAGCAGTACTTC	CASRRERSYEQYF
TRBV20-1	-	TRBD2	TRBJ2-7	TGCAGTGCTAGGGGGACTAGCGGGAGTAGGGACGAGCAGTACTTC	CSARGTSGSRDEQYF
TRBV7-2	-	-	TRBJ2-1	TGTGCCAGCAGCACGCCACTAAGGGGGAAGAGGGTGGATGAGCAGTTCTTC	CASSTPLRGKRVDEQFF
TRBV2	-	-	TRBJ2-7	TGTGCCAGCAGTGAACAGGGGTCCTACGAGCAGTACTTC	CASSEQGSYEQYF
TRBV6-6	-	-	TRBJ2-7	TGTGCCAGCAGTTACGCCAAAGGCTACGAGCAGTACTTC	CASSYAKGYEQYF
TRBV25-1	-	TRBD1	TRBJ2-5	TGTGCCAGCAGTGAGGGGGACAGGCCTGGAGAGACCCAGTACTTC	CASSEGDRPGETQYF
TRBV5-1	few	TRBD2	TRBJ2-5	TGCGCCAGCAGCTCGACTAGCGGAGGACAAGAGACCCAGTACTTC	CASSSTSGGQETQYF
TRBV5-1	-	TRBD2	TRBJ2-1	TGCGCCAGCAGCTTGGAACTAGCGCCCCAAGGGCAGTTCTTC	CASSLELAPQGQFF
TRBV7-2	few	TRBD2	TRBJ2-2	TGTGCCAGCAGGGGACTAGCGGGAGTAGGGACCGGGGAGCTGTTTTTT	CASRGLAGVGTGELFF
TRBV7-8	few	TRBD2	TRBJ2-1	TGTGCCAGCAGCTTAGCGGGGACTAACCGTGAGCAGTTCTTC	CASSLAGTNREQFF
TRBV20-1	few	TRBD1	TRBJ1-6	TGCAGTGCTAGAGCCCAGGGGGGTTATAATTCACCCCTCCACTTT	CSARAQGGYNSPLHF
TRBV6-1	few	TRBD1	TRBJ2-7	TGTGCCAGCAGTGAACCAGGGGGCCGATACGAGCAGTACTTC	CASSEPGGRYEQYF
TRBV4-3	-	TRBD1	TRBJ2-5	TGCGCCAGCAGCGCCTTCGGGACAGGGTTAACTCAAGAGACCCAGTACTTC	CASSAFGTGLTQETQYF
TRBV11-2	-	TRBD2	TRBJ2-2	TGTGCCAGCAGCTTATCCCTCAGGAAGCGGGAGGGCCGGGGGGGCACCGGGGAGCTGTTTTTT	CASSLSLRKREGRGGTGELFF
TRBV5-1	-	-	TRBJ2-3	TGCGCCAGCAGCGTCGACTCTATGGGAACAGATACGCAGTATTTT	CASSVDSMGTDTQYF
TRBV20-1	-	-	TRBJ2-5	TGCAGTGCAAATCAGGAGACCCAGTACTTC	CSANQETQYF
TRBV3-1	few	TRBD2	TRBJ2-7	TGTGCCAGCAGCCAAGATCCTAGCGGGAGAGGGAACGAGCAGTACTTC	CASSQDPSGRGNEQYF
TRBV9	-	-	TRBJ2-7	TGTGCCAGCTACCTAGGCCAAACAGGCGAGCAGTACTTC	CASYLGQTGEQYF
TRBV20-1	many	TRBD1	TRBJ2-1	TGCAGTGCTAGAGGCGGGACAGGGATTTACAATGAGCAGTTCTTC	CSARGGTGIYNEQFF
TRBV30	few	-	TRBJ2-3	TGTGCCTGGAGTATTTACACAGATACGCAGTATTTT	CAWSIYTDTQYF
TRBV23-1	few	TRBD2	TRBJ2-1	TGCGCCACCTCCAGCGGGAGTTGCTACAATGAGCAGTTCTTC	CATSSGSCYNEQFF
TRBV4-3	few	-	TRBJ2-3	TGCGCCAGCAGCACCCACACTGCGATGCTCGATACGCAGTATTTT	CASSTHTAMLDTQYF
TRBV11-2	-	-	TRBJ1-5	TGTGCCAGCAGCTCCTGGGGCAATCAGCCCCAGCATTTT	CASSSWGNQPQHF
TRBV20-1	few	-	TRBJ1-1	TGCAGTGCCGGAGGACCGAACACTGAAGCTTTCTTT	CSAGGPNTEAFF
TRBV20-1	once	-	TRBJ2-2	TGCAGTGCTAGAGACCCAGGGACTGGGAGGACCCGGGAGCTGTTTTTT	CSARDPGTGRTRELFF
TRBV6-5	-	-	TRBJ2-7	TGTGCCAGCAGTTACCGGTCACGGACAGACCACGAGCAGTACTTC	CASSYRSRTDHEQYF
TRBV10-3	few	TRBD2	TRBJ2-1	TGTGCCAGTACGGGACTAGCAGACAATGAGCAGTTCTTC	CASTGLADNEQFF
TRBV6-1	-	-	TRBJ2-3	TGTGCCAGCGTGAGGGAGGTGGTCACAGATACGCAGTATTTT	CASVREVVTDTQYF
TRBV10-3	few	TRBD2	TRBJ2-3	TGTGCCACAAAAGGAGGCGGGAGGGCCTATCCTCCGCAGTATTTT	CATKGGGRAYPPQYF
TRBV20-1	few	-	TRBJ2-1	TGCAGTGCTAGAACCGGTAGCTCCTACAATGAGCAGTTCTTC	CSARTGSSYNEQFF
TRBV7-2	-	-	TRBJ2-7	TGTGCCAGCAGCTTAGATAGGTGGACCTACGAGCAGTACTTC	CASSLDRWTYEQYF
TRBV5-6	few	TRBD2	TRBJ2-1	TGTGCCAGCAGCGCATACGGGAGGCCCTCTTACAATGAGCAGTTCTTC	CASSAYGRPSYNEQFF
TRBV6-6	few	TRBD1	TRBJ1-2	TGTGCCGGAAAGGGGGCGAGCTATGGCTACACCTTC	CAGKGASYGYTF
TRBV9	few	TRBD1	TRBJ2-7	TGTGCCAGCAGCGTAGGGAACAGGGGGACGTACGAGCAGTACTTC	CASSVGNRGTYEQYF
TRBV7-2	-	-	TRBJ2-4	TGTGCCAGCAGCTTAAGCGGTTCGTGGCAAAACATTCAGTACTTC	CASSLSGSWQNIQYF
TRBV7-6	-	-	TRBJ2-1	TGTGCCAGCACCGAGTTAGGGGGGACTGGTGAGCAGTTCTTC	CASTELGGTGEQFF